The 12 T cell receptor beta chains below were found in one sample sequenced in a study of cytomegalovirus exposure and HLA in healthy donors (dated by TCRdb to 2017 to 2019). Library preparation employed the immunoSEQ multiplex PCR assay. For the multiplex PCR, a mixture combining 60 forward primers for TCR Vbeta segments and 13 reverse primers for TCR Jbeta segments was used. The table was pulled from immuneACCESS by TCRdb, which kept in-frame rearrangements only. Such tables lose some clones; where checked, under half of the loss comes from unresolved V genes, and the rest has no known cause. The sample profile shows under 200,000 clones; roughly 79% of them were found once. The top ten clones comprise approximately 2.2% of the sample. The sequenced material came from PBMCs. Receptors originate from a woman aged 25-40 years in good health and CMV-seropositive.

The chain has TRBV27 and TRBJ2-1; 7 bases agree with TRBD2. CDR1 and CDR2 from the germline V gene are MNHEY and SMNVEV (reference sequence). V lost 5 bases to trimming and J lost 0 bases; unmatched junction nucleotides: 4. The CDR3 contains 15 residues. The CDR3 nucleotides are TGTGCCAGCAGTCCCGCGGGGGTCTCCTACAATGAGCAGTTCTTC. Its translation: CASSPAGVSYNEQFF.

This sequence joins TRBV7-2 and TRBJ2-1; the match to TRBD2 covers 11 bases. Per germline, CDR1 SGHTA and CDR2 FQGNSA. The CDR3 totals 15 residues. The V segment lost 5 bases and the J segment 10 bases; nucleotides outside the gene matches: 10. The chain's CDR3 is CASSPEFSGGAEQFF. For the CDR3, the DNA is TGTGCCAGCAGCCCAGAGTTTAGCGGGGGGGCCGAGCAGTTCTTC. The full variable domain, completed using reference TRBV7-2 and TRBJ2-1, is GAGVSQSPSNKVTEKGKDVELRCDPISGHTALYWYRQSLGQGLEFLIYFQGNSAPDKSGLPSDRFSAERTGGSVSTLTIQRTQQEDSAVYLCASSPEFSGGAEQFFGPGTRLTVL.

The J gene is TRBJ1-3, the V gene TRBV28; D might be TRBD1 (6 bases). In germline, CDR1 is MDHEN, CDR2 SYDVKM. The V and J ends lost 5 bases and 4 bases respectively, with 12 bases between them. The CDR3 totals 14 residues. In DNA form, the CDR3 reads TGTGCCAGCAGTAATCAGGGGCTGGGAAACACCATATATTTT. Translated: CASSNQGLGNTIYF.

This clone was counted a few times. The chain recombines TRBV4-2 with TRBJ1-5, with D possibly being TRBD1 (5 bases). V lost 1 base and J 9 bases, leaving 7 bases between the germline ends. The CDR3 has 12 amino acids. Germline CDR1 LGHNA, CDR2 YNFKEQ. The CDR3 region is CASSQVGGPQHF. CDR3 DNA: TGTGCCAGCAGCCAAGTGGGGGGGCCCCAGCATTTT.

The rearrangement joins TRBV29-1 to TRBJ1-1, with TRBD1 identical over 9 bases. The CDR3 is 15 residues long. The V segment lost 8 bases and the J segment 1 base; nucleotides outside the gene matches: 11. Germline CDR1 and CDR2: SQVTM and ANQGSEA. The CDR3 sequence is CSSRDRALANTEAFF. In nucleotides, the CDR3 is TGCAGCAGCCGGGACAGGGCCTTGGCGAACACTGAAGCTTTCTTT. Combining the CDR3 with reference TRBV29-1 and TRBJ1-1 gives the whole variable domain SAVISQKPSRDICQRGTSLTIQCQVDSQVTMMFWYRQQPGQSLTLIATANQGSEATYESGFVIDKFPISRPNLTFSTLTVSNMSPEDSSIYLCSSRDRALANTEAFFGQGTRLTVV.

V and J are TRBV7-9 and TRBJ1-5; possible D gene TRBD1, 6 bases. V gave up 6 bases and J gave up 1 base, with 10 bases separating them. The CDR3 has 14 amino acids. Germline assignment: CDR1 SEHNR and CDR2 FQNEAQ (reference sequence). CDR3: CASSYGQSNQPQHF. DNA for the CDR3: TGTGCCAGCAGTTATGGACAGAGCAATCAGCCCCAGCATTTT.

The chain employs TRBV7-2 and TRBJ2-7; 9 nucleotides line up with TRBD1. The V gene end was trimmed by 0 bases and the J gene end by 4 bases; junction bases not matched to a gene: 7. Germline V gene lookup returns CDR1 SGHTA and CDR2 FQGNSA. The CDR3 is made up of 16 amino acids. The CDR3 DNA follows: TGTGCCAGCAGCTTAGCGGCCACGGGACAGGGATACGAGCAGTACTTC. Protein: CASSLAATGQGYEQYF.

The chain links TRBV30 to TRBJ1-6; unclear D gene. The CDR3 is 16 residues long. The ends were cut back, 4 bases at V and 0 bases at J, with 13 bases in the middle. CDR1 GTSNPN and CDR2 SVGIG come from the germline V gene (reference sequence). As DNA, the CDR3 is TGTGCCTGGAACGAGCCCCGGAGCTCCTATAATTCACCCCTCCACTTT. Residues: CAWNEPRSSYNSPLHF. The entire variable domain, with the rest obtained from reference TRBV30 and TRBJ1-6, is as follows: SQTIHQWPATLVQPVGSPLSLECTVEGTSNPNLYWYRQAAGRGLQLLFYSVGIGQISSEVPQNLSASRPQDRQFILSSKKLLLSDSGFYLCAWNEPRSSYNSPLHFGNGTRLTVT.

The chain uses TRBV27 and TRBJ1-4, with 9 nucleotides matching TRBD1. V lost 8 bases, J lost 6 bases, and 7 bases stayed unmatched. The CDR3 runs to 14 residues. The germline V gene has CDR1 MNHEY and CDR2 SMNVEV (reference sequence). Written as DNA, the CDR3 is TGTGCCAGCGGGGGGACAGGGAAGGATGAAAAACTGTTTTTT. Protein sequence: CASGGTGKDEKLFF.

The V gene is TRBV19, the J gene TRBJ1-1; the D gene is possibly TRBD1 (6 bases). Deletions cut 6 bases from V and 5 bases from J, with 13 bases between. The V gene's germline CDR1 is LNHDA and CDR2 SQIVND (reference sequence). CDR3 length: 13 residues. DNA for the CDR3: TGTGCCAGTAGCAAATACAGGGATACTGAAGCTTTCTTT. This codes for CASSKYRDTEAFF.

The chain has TRBV5-6 and TRBJ2-5, with 7 bases aligning to TRBD1. The CDR3 is 14 residues long. The germline gives CDR1 SGHDT, CDR2 YYEEEE. V lost 3 bases, J lost 4 bases, and 6 bases stayed unmatched. The CDR3 nucleotides are TGTGCCAGCAGCTCGGGACAGCCGAGAGAGACCCAGTACTTC. It is translated as CASSSGQPRETQYF.

A few counts support this clone. The chain has TRBV4-3 and TRBJ1-1; maybe TRBD1 (6 bases). Germline lookup yields CDR1 LGHNA and CDR2 YSLEER. The germline V and J ends were trimmed by 4 bases and 0 bases, with 12 bases remaining between them. The CDR3 consists of 15 residues. The CDR3 DNA reads TGCGCCAGCAGCCCAACGGGGGGCATGAACACTGAAGCTTTCTTT. This encodes CASSPTGGMNTEAFF.